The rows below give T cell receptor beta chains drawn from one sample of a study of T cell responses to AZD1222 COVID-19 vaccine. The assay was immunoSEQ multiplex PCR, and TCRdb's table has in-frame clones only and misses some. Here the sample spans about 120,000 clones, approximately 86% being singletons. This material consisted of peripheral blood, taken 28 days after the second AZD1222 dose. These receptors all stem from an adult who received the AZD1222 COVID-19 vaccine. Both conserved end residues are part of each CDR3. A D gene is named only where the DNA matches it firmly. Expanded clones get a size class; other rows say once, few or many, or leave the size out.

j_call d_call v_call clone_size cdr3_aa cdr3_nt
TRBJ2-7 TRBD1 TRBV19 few CASSPEGQGAYEQYF TGTGCCAGTAGTCCCGAGGGACAGGGGGCCTACGAGCAGTACTTC
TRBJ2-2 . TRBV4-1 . CASSQAIGTPRNTGELFF TGCGCCAGCAGCCAAGCGATCGGGACCCCGCGGAACACCGGGGAGCTGTTTTTT
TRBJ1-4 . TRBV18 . CASSGLGTTNEKLFF TGTGCCAGCTCAGGCCTCGGTACAACTAATGAAAAACTGTTTTTT
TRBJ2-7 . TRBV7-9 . CASSLARGYEQYF TGTGCCAGCAGCTTAGCTAGGGGTTACGAGCAGTACTTC
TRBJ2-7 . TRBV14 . CASSLLHRTYEQYF TGTGCCAGCAGCCTCCTACACCGTACCTACGAGCAGTACTTC
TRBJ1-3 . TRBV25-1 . CASRDREYTIYF TGTGCCAGCAGGGATAGGGAGTACACCATATATTTT
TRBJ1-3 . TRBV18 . CASSRTDRSGNTIYF TGTGCCAGCTCCCGGACAGACCGCTCTGGAAACACCATATATTTT
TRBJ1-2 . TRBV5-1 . CASSPLVGNYGYTF TGCGCCAGCAGCCCCTTGGTGGGGAACTATGGCTACACCTTC
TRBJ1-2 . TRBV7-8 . CASSLDRSSYTF TGTGCCAGCAGCTTAGATCGGTCAAGCTACACCTTC
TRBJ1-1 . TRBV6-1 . CASSEAGRGTEAFF TGTGCCAGCAGTGAAGCGGGACGCGGCACTGAAGCTTTCTTT
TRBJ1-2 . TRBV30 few CAWSPQGYGYTF TGTGCCTGGAGCCCCCAGGGCTATGGCTACACCTTC